The entry that follows covers one T cell receptor (beta chain) sequence. Its target antigen remains unknown. No much larger clonotype is one base removed from it; base qualities were not supplied. This specimen belongs to a study of blood T cells in healthy people across ages (dated by TCRdb to the mid-2010s). General notes on the study: In model experiments, roughly one uniquely barcoded TCR beta cDNA molecule per two T cells was captured by template switching. Using deep sequencing normalized with unique cDNA molecular identifiers, the study measured how TCR beta repertoire diversity changes with age. The study analyzed two additional independent replicas of 1 million unique cDNA reads from the same blood draw for two donors, one aged 18 to 30 and one aged 80 or older. The donors were split into four age groups: young (average about 15 years), middle-aged (more than 35), aged (roughly 60) and long-lived (about 74). Donors of different ages were randomly distributed across sequencing lanes to avoid experimental bias. The investigation overall reported the following: As age increased, observed TCR beta diversity per million T cells dropped in a roughly linear way, and a significant reduction was already evident by age approximately 40. Estimates of total diversity based on one million sequenced T cells were considered lower bounds and underestimates. Compared with the aged group, more naive CD4+ T cells, fewer expanded clones and increased TCR diversity were shown by the long-lived group, suggesting age selection. Because donor CMV infection status was unknown, age-related changes in expanded clonotypes were potentially confounded. Bulk unsorted PBMC profiling prevented conclusive comparison of naive and antigen-experienced compartments. A strong correlation was found between observed TCR beta diversity and the percentage of naive T cells measured by flow cytometry.

The donors were roughly 40 Caucasian individuals from Russia, aged 6 to 90 years, who were systemically healthy. Ten milliliters of peripheral blood were drawn from each donor into EDTA-treated Vacutainer tubes. PBMCs were isolated by Ficoll-Paque density-gradient centrifugation, with at least 6 million obtained per sample. Trizol reagent was used to extract total RNA from PBMCs, with at least 6 micrograms per sample. For every donor, flow cytometry on a PBMC aliquot measured the percentage of naive CD45RAhigh/CD27high T cells. Measured from the cysteine to the phenylalanine, the CDR3 is 15 residues long. Just the 45-base CDR3 DNA is kept, in frame starting at base 1. The germline V gene (reference sequence) provides CDR1 MNHEY and CDR2 SMNVEV. The V end loses 2 bases and the J end loses 2 bases, and a stretch of 13 bases separates them. The library was produced with 5' RACE. The run used an Illumina HiSeq 2500. The second PCR ran for roughly 7 to 11 cycles and used a J-beta primer mix along with a sample-barcoded 5' primer. A unique molecular identifier was introduced onto each TCR beta cDNA molecule by a template-switch 5' adaptor carrying 12 random nucleotides. Each sample yielded at least 3 million CDR3-containing paired-end reads. All of the RNA was converted into first-strand cDNA using the Mint cDNA synthesis kit, with a TRBC-specific oligonucleotide serving as the primer. After uracil-DNA glycosylase treatment, a first 18-cycle PCR used universal primers M1SS and BC2_uni_R on all cDNA. Under the source paper's analysis protocol: For normalization, 1 million high-quality reads were randomly selected from each sample, with every read carrying a distinct molecular identifier. Instead of being binned into consensus sequences, reads that shared molecular identifiers were thrown out. MiTCR, run with a Q25 quality threshold and the strictest error-elimination algorithm, handled CDR3 identification, clonotype clustering and error correction. A nonparametric unseen species model with Euler transformation was used to estimate lower-bound total TCR beta diversity. TCRdb reanalyzed the raw reads on its own, using fastp at Q25 for trimming and MiXCR for clone calling, and kept in-frame beta chains. Each entry merges the rows of one CDR3 protein and shows their most common DNA and genes. TCRdb's processing, not the authors', yielded these V and J calls. The sample yields approximately 1.5 million distinct CDR3 sequences; about 31% were counted once. The ten largest clones take up 10% to 12% of the sample.

This chain joins TRBV27 to TRBJ2-7; TRBD1 is possibly the D segment (8 matching bases). This receptor was identified in a woman in her twenties or thirties in good health. Sequenced sample: blood. Read as DNA, the sequence is TGTGCCAGCAGTTTAACAGGGGGGAGGGCCTACGAGCAGTACTTC. The translation is CASSLTGGRAYEQYF.